These 25 T cell receptor beta chains were sequenced from one sample in a study of glioma-infiltrating T cells (TCRdb year 2016). Instrument used: Illumina MiSeq. TCR alpha and beta CDR3 regions were amplified with the iRepertoire nested amplicon-rescue multiplex PCR (arm-PCR) platform from RNA. TCRdb reprocessed the public reads (quality trimming at Q25 with fastp, clone calling with MiXCR) and kept in-frame beta chains. Rows are combined by CDR3 protein, so each entry shows the most common genes and DNA. The sample table lists 100,000 to 150,000 distinct CDR3 sequences, roughly 25% of them with a count of one. Around 15% of the sample is held by the ten biggest clonotypes. Material: glioma tissue, nonneoplastic brain tissue, or PBMCs (not recorded which). All receptors come from a human donor with low-grade glioma or glioblastoma, undergoing nonglioma brain surgery, or in good health (not recorded which).

On this clonotype itself: At one boundary the junction diverges from the germline segment, which might be a read error. The rearrangement uses TRBV7-2 and TRBJ1-1; maybe TRBD1 (6 bases). The CDR3 has 14 amino acids. Germline CDR1 is SGHTA and CDR2 is FQGNSA. The CDR3 sequence is CDSSRGRGNTEAFF. In DNA form, the CDR3 reads TGTGACAGCAGCCGAGGCAGGGGCAACACTGAAGCTTTCTTT.

The chain links TRBV12-3 or TRBV12-4 to TRBJ2-2, with TRBD1 matching 10 bases. V trimming: 5 bases; J trimming: 4 bases; junction bases outside the gene matches: 4. The CDR3 is 15 residues long. CDR3 amino acids: CASSRDRGATGELFF. The CDR3 region has the DNA TGTGCCAGCAGTCGGGACAGGGGTGCCACCGGGGAGCTGTTTTTT.

Points on this clonotype: This may arise from a read error, as a much more abundant clone is one base away. This CDR3 is CAATGGHFSYEQYF. The CDR3 DNA reads as TGTGCCGCGACAGGGGGCCACTTCTCCTACGAGCAGTACTTC. V is TRBV10-3 and J is TRBJ2-7; 10 bases agree with TRBD1. The length of the CDR3 is 14 residues. J lost 0 bases, V lost 11 bases, and 7 bases had no gene match. CDR1 and CDR2 (germline): ENHRY, SYGVKD.

This clonotype was observed a few times. The chain employs TRBV20-1 and TRBJ1-1; the D is unclear. CDR1 and CDR2 (germline): DFQATT, SNEGSKA (reference sequence). V lost 7 bases to trimming and J lost 0 bases, with 12 bases between them. The CDR3 spans 13 residues. CDR3 sequence: CSVPRTLNTEAFF. The DNA for the CDR3 is TGCAGTGTTCCCAGGACTTTGAACACTGAAGCTTTCTTT.

The chain employs TRBV4-1 and TRBJ2-5; 8 nucleotides align to TRBD1. V shed 0 bases and J 7 bases; nucleotides not matched to a gene: 13. Germline values: CDR1 MGHRA, CDR2 YSYEKL. The CDR3 is 17 residues long. The DNA for the CDR3 is TGCGCCAGCAGCCAAGAGACTTTTCGGACAGGGCGGGTGACCCAGTACTTC. Its protein is CASSQETFRTGRVTQYF.

This clonotype came up many times. The chain uses TRBV7-9 and TRBJ2-3; D is ambiguous. The CDR3 contains 15 residues. The germline V and J ends were trimmed by 2 bases and 6 bases, with 15 bases remaining between them. Per germline, CDR1 SEHNR and CDR2 FQNEAQ (reference sequence). Written as DNA, the CDR3 is TGTGCCAGCAGCTTAAGTAACGGATTTAAGGATACGCAGTATTTT. Translating it yields CASSLSNGFKDTQYF.

This clonotype appeared many times. This chain links TRBV12-3 or TRBV12-4 with TRBJ2-5; D uncertain. This CDR3 has 12 amino acids. The V and J ends lost 2 bases and 4 bases respectively, with 5 bases between them. For the CDR3, the DNA is TGTGCCAGCAGTTTACAGCCAGAGACCCAGTACTTC. It codes for CASSLQPETQYF.

This clonotype was picked up many times. CDR3 sequence: CASSQGNGGGGETQYF. The DNA of the CDR3 is TGTGCCAGCAGCCAGGGGAATGGGGGCGGGGGAGAGACCCAGTACTTC. V usage is TRBV4-2 and J usage is TRBJ2-5; a weak D match, TRBD2 (7 bases). The ends were cut back, 3 bases at V and 4 bases at J, with 18 bases in the middle. This CDR3 contains 16 residues. Germline V gene data show CDR1 as LGHNA and CDR2 as YNFKEQ.

About this clonotype itself: One junction end disagrees with the germline gene, perhaps due to a read error. The chain joins TRBV6-2 or TRBV6-3 to TRBJ2-7; 7 bases match TRBD2. The CDR3 consists of 14 residues. The germline gives CDR1 MNHEY, CDR2 SVGEGT. The CDR3 nucleotides are TGTGCCAGCGGTGTCGGCGGGAGAAACTACGAGAAGTACTTC. Its translation: CASGVGGRNYEKYF.

In the case of this clonotype: This may be a read error: a much more frequent sequence differs by one nucleotide. The chain is built from TRBV10-3 and TRBJ2-7, with 7 bases identical to TRBD2. The V gene end was trimmed by 8 bases and the J gene end by 1 base; junction bases not matched to a gene: 2. The CDR3 consists of 12 residues. The V gene's germline CDR1 is ENHRY and CDR2 SYGVKD. CDR3 nucleotides: TGTGCCATCGGGACTAATTCCTACGAGCAGTACTTC. It is translated as CAIGTNSYEQYF.

This CDR3 reads CSVSKTSGSTDTQYF. Here the CDR3 DNA reads TGCAGCGTTTCCAAGACTAGCGGAAGCACAGATACGCAGTATTTT. This sequence joins TRBV29-1 and TRBJ2-3; 9 bases align to TRBD2. The CDR3 runs 15 residues. V shed 5 bases and J 0 bases; nucleotides not matched to a gene: 6. Germline V gives CDR1 SQVTM, CDR2 ANQGSEA.

At least ten counts were recorded for this clonotype. The gene calls are TRBV28 and TRBJ2-2, with D possibly matching TRBD2 (6 bases). The CDR3 covers 16 residues. Trimming shortened V by 1 base and J by 2 bases, and 11 bases separated the two germline ends. Germline assignment: CDR1 MDHEN and CDR2 SYDVKM. CDR3 in amino acids: CASSLSGESNTGELFF. DNA of the CDR3: TGTGCCAGCAGTTTATCGGGGGAGAGCAACACCGGGGAGCTGTTTTTT.

The sample holds a few counts of this clonotype. The chain uses TRBV11-2 and TRBJ2-7; TRBD1 is a possible D gene (5 bases). Germline V gives CDR1 SGHAT, CDR2 FQNNGV. This CDR3 region has 14 residues. V lost 1 base and J 5 bases, leaving 12 bases between the germline ends. CDR3 residues: CASSLGQAGNEQYF. For the CDR3, the DNA is TGTGCCAGCAGCTTAGGCCAGGCAGGGAACGAGCAGTACTTC.

This clonotype was detected many times. This chain links TRBV7-2 with TRBJ2-7; D is unclear. Deletions cut 0 bases from V and 2 bases from J, with 8 bases between. Per germline, CDR1 SGHTA and CDR2 FQGNSA. CDR3 length equals 14 residues. The CDR3 reads CASSLATTTYEQYF. The CDR3 region has the DNA TGTGCCAGCAGCTTAGCGACAACCACCTACGAGCAGTACTTC.

This clonotype was detected only a few times. The V gene is TRBV7-2, the J gene TRBJ2-7, with a weak D call TRBD1 (5 bases). Trimming took 8 bases from V and 1 from J, leaving 12 bases between them. Per germline, CDR1 SGHTA and CDR2 FQGNSA. The CDR3 is 13 residues long. In DNA, the CDR3 is TGTGCCAGCGGTCGCTACAGGTCCTACGAGCAGTACTTC. It specifies CASGRYRSYEQYF.

This clonotype came up many times. This rearrangement joins TRBV3-1 to TRBJ1-5; 7 nucleotides line up with TRBD1. CDR1 and CDR2 (germline): LGHDT, YNNKEL (reference sequence). The CDR3 sequence is 17 residues long. V shed 5 bases, J shed 1 base, and the junction held 11 bases outside the gene matches. The CDR3 sequence: CASSLSTGNRSNQPQHF. Here the CDR3 DNA reads TGTGCCAGCAGCTTATCGACAGGGAATAGGAGCAATCAGCCCCAGCATTTT.

This clonotype was seen repeatedly, ten times or more. V usage is TRBV7-8 and J usage is TRBJ2-3; 7 bases line up with TRBD2. CDR3 length: 15 residues. The junction had 11 bases not matched to a gene; V was cut back by 6 bases and J by 5 bases. Germline V gene data show CDR1 as SGHVS and CDR2 as FQNEAQ. The CDR3 loop reads CASSAGAGSLDTQYF. CDR3 DNA sequence: TGTGCCAGCAGTGCCGGAGCGGGATCACTAGATACGCAGTATTTT.

This clonotype was seen repeatedly, ten times or more. V gene TRBV20-1 combines with J gene TRBJ2-3, with D possibly TRBD2 on 6 matching bases. V shed 3 bases and J shed 4 bases, with 17 bases lying between them. Germline CDR1 is DFQATT and CDR2 is SNEGSKA (reference sequence). This CDR3 contains 15 residues. DNA for the CDR3: TGCAGTGCTAGCCCGGTACTAGCTCGAGCAGATACGCAGTATTTT. This codes for CSASPVLARADTQYF.

This clonotype was observed at least ten times. The chain carries TRBV12-3 or TRBV12-4 and TRBJ2-2, with D possibly being TRBD2 (5 bases). Trimming pared 3 bases from V and 4 bases from J, leaving 15 bases between. This CDR3 has 16 residues. CDR3 in DNA: TGTGCCAGCAGTTTTCAGCGGAGCAGCGGCACCGGGGAGCTGTTTTTT. This sequence encodes CASSFQRSSGTGELFF.

At least ten counts were recorded for this clonotype. V usage is TRBV4-1 and J usage is TRBJ2-3; a weak D match, TRBD2 (6 bases). V shed 4 bases and J shed 5 bases, with 19 bases lying between them. Germline assignment: CDR1 MGHRA and CDR2 YSYEKL. The CDR3 covers 16 residues. The CDR3 nucleotides are TGCGCCAGCAGCCCACCCGTCCCGGGAGAAGTAGATACGCAGTATTTT. Amino acids: CASSPPVPGEVDTQYF.

Of note for this clonotype: A much more abundant neighbour one base away suggests this may be a read error. The chain has TRBV7-9 and TRBJ2-3; TRBD2 matches 8 bases. The CDR3 runs 14 residues. Germline-derived CDR1 and CDR2 are SEHNR and FQNEAQ (reference sequence). The V and J ends lost 3 bases and 2 bases, in that order; junction bases with no gene match: 1. Written as DNA, the CDR3 is TGTGCCAGCAGCTTGACTAGCGTCACAGATACGCAGTATTTT. This encodes CASSLTSVTDTQYF.

The CDR3 nucleotides are TGCAGCGTGACCGGGACAGGGGAAGAGACCCAGTACTTC. Its protein is CSVTGTGEETQYF. V is TRBV29-1 and J is TRBJ2-5, with TRBD1 matching 10 bases. Germline CDR1 is SQVTM and CDR2 is ANQGSEA. V shed 6 bases and J 3 bases; nucleotides not matched to a gene: 4. The CDR3 loop spans 13 amino acids.

This clonotype was recorded a few times. The J gene is TRBJ1-1, the V gene TRBV7-9; TRBD1 might be the D (6 bases). CDR3 length: 14 amino acids. Trimming shortened V by 3 bases and J by 5 bases, and 13 bases separated the two germline ends. CDR1 and CDR2 (germline): SEHNR, FQNEAQ (reference sequence). CDR3 protein: CASSFNQGRTEAFF. The CDR3, as DNA: TGTGCCAGCAGCTTTAACCAGGGGAGGACTGAAGCTTTCTTT.

This chain connects TRBV3-1 to TRBJ1-2, with D unclear. Germline V gene sequence: CDR1 LGHDT, CDR2 YNNKEL (reference sequence). The CDR3 is 15 residues long. Trimming shortened V by 6 bases and J by 5 bases, and 19 bases separated the two germline ends. The CDR3 DNA sequence: TGTGCCAGCAGTCCTTCGACCCGCGTTTTATATGGCTACACCTTC. Its translation: CASSPSTRVLYGYTF.

This clonotype was observed a single time. The chain combines TRBV29-1 with TRBJ2-5; weak D call: TRBD2 (5 bases). V lost 3 bases to trimming and J lost 5 bases, with 16 bases between them. Germline V lookup: CDR1 SQVTM, CDR2 ANQGSEA. This CDR3 contains 14 residues. In DNA form, the CDR3 reads TGCAGCGTTGAGGATCTGGGAGCCGCGGAGACCCAGTACTTC. It encodes CSVEDLGAAETQYF.